This T cell receptor beta chain was documented in a study of cytomegalovirus exposure and HLA in healthy donors. The CDR3 covers 12 residues. V shed 8 bases and J 4 bases; nucleotides not matched to a gene: 4. Germline V lookup: CDR1 MDHEN, CDR2 SYDVKM. This PCR relied on a set of 60 Vbeta primers and 13 Jbeta primers. Sequencing used immunoSEQ multiplex PCR; TCRdb keeps in-frame clones, though not all of them. This table has over 150,000 clones, about three quarters appearing once. This clone was counted only a few times. What was sequenced was PBMCs. The receptor was derived from a woman aged 55-69 years in good health and CMV-seropositive. The gene calls are TRBV28 and TRBJ2-5, with 7 bases aligning to TRBD2. The CDR3 sequence: CASGGGLETQYF. In nucleotides, the CDR3 is TGTGCCAGCGGGGGAGGGCTAGAGACCCAGTACTTC.